Following are 13 T cell receptor beta chains from one sample sequenced in a study of cytomegalovirus exposure and HLA in healthy donors. PCR primers comprised 60 Vbeta and 13 Jbeta primers. TCRdb keeps only in-frame clones here, not all; method: immunoSEQ multiplex PCR. The sample lists 85,000 to 100,000 clones; over 60% were seen once. Material: PBMCs. The receptors originated from a human donor in good health.

The CDR3, as DNA: TGTGCTAGTGGTTTGGCAGGGGCGAACACTGAAGCTTTCTTT. Encoded protein: CASGLAGANTEAFF. The chain recombines TRBV12-5 with TRBJ1-1; D perhaps matches TRBD1 (6 bases). Germline CDR1 and CDR2: LGHNT and FRNRAP. There are 14 residues in the CDR3. Trimming took 1 base from V and 1 from J, leaving 7 bases between them.

The chain is built from TRBV13 and TRBJ1-2; perhaps TRBD1 as D (6 bases). Germline V gene data show CDR1 as PRHDT and CDR2 as FYEKMQ (reference sequence). The CDR3 loop spans 16 amino acids. V gave up 3 bases and J gave up 8 bases, with 22 bases separating them. CDR3 loop: CASSFVSEGGKDGYTF. As DNA, the CDR3 is TGTGCCAGCAGCTTCGTCTCCGAAGGGGGAAAAGACGGCTACACCTTC.

The rearrangement links TRBV5-1 to TRBJ2-3; D remains ambiguous. Germline CDR1 SGHRS, CDR2 YFSETQ. The CDR3 runs to 14 residues. Trimming stripped 1 base from V and 2 bases from J, with 8 bases between. CDR3 DNA sequence: TGCGCCAGCAGCTTGCGGAGTTCCACAGATACGCAGTATTTT. Its translation: CASSLRSSTDTQYF.

V usage is TRBV5-1 and J usage is TRBJ1-2; a possible D gene is TRBD1 (5 bases). The CDR3 totals 14 residues. V lost 0 bases and J 9 bases, leaving 15 bases between the germline ends. The germline gives CDR1 SGHRS, CDR2 YFSETQ. The CDR3 is CASSLDSAGGSYTF. The CDR3 nucleotides read TGCGCCAGCAGCTTGGATTCGGCGGGGGGTAGCTACACCTTC.

This clone appeared a few times. V gene TRBV5-4 combines with J gene TRBJ2-7; the D is unclear. Germline V gene data show CDR1 as SGHNT and CDR2 as YYREEE (reference sequence). The CDR3 spans 12 residues. V lost 1 base and J 2 bases, leaving 4 bases between the germline ends. DNA of the CDR3: TGTGCCAGCAGCTTGATTACCTACGAGCAGTACTTC. It is translated as CASSLITYEQYF.

The chain links TRBV7-8 to TRBJ2-5; 12 bases align to TRBD2. The CDR3 has 16 residues. From germline, CDR1 is SGHVS and CDR2 FQNEAQ. Trimming at V came to 4 bases and at J to 4 bases, leaving 7 bases not matched to a gene. CDR3 sequence: CASSSALAGGIETQYF. CDR3 in DNA: TGTGCCAGCAGCTCAGCTCTAGCGGGGGGGATAGAGACCCAGTACTTC.

This chain uses TRBV6-1 with TRBJ1-2, with a weak D call TRBD1 (6 bases). Germline V lookup: CDR1 MNHNS, CDR2 SASEGT. This CDR3 spans 15 amino acids. Trimming took off 3 bases at V and 3 bases at J, with 14 bases between the two ends. CDR3 protein: CASSDTGSPDYGYTF. CDR3 nucleotides: TGTGCCAGCAGTGACACAGGGAGCCCGGACTATGGCTACACCTTC.

This chain links TRBV5-1 with TRBJ1-6, with D perhaps TRBD1 (5 bases). The ends were cut back, 2 bases at V and 5 bases at J, with 14 bases in the middle. Germline loops: CDR1 SGHRS, CDR2 YFSETQ. The length of the CDR3 is 16 residues. DNA for the CDR3: TGCGCCAGCAGCTTCGGAGGGGCACAGAATAATTCACCCCTCCACTTT. Protein: CASSFGGAQNNSPLHF.

This clone showed up just once. The chain combines TRBV14 with TRBJ2-7; TRBD2 aligns across 8 bases. CDR3 length: 16 amino acids. Germline V gene lookup returns CDR1 SGHDN and CDR2 FVKESK. V was clipped by 4 bases and J by 5 bases; unmatched bases: 13. CDR3 nucleotide sequence: TGTGCCAGCAGCCCACCGCCGGACGGGAGGGCAAACGAGCAGTACTTC. Translated, it gives CASSPPPDGRANEQYF. Filled out from reference TRBV14 and TRBJ2-7, the complete variable domain reads EAGVTQFPSHSVIEKGQTVTLRCDPISGHDNLYWYRRVMGKEIKFLLHFVKESKQDESGMPNNRFLAERTGGTYSTLKVQPAELEDSGVYFCASSPPPDGRANEQYFGPGTRLTVT.

This chain joins TRBV27 and TRBJ1-2; a possible D gene is TRBD1 (5 bases). The CDR3 spans 17 residues. CDR1 is MNHEY, CDR2 SMNVEV, per germline (reference sequence). Trimming pared 5 bases from V and 4 bases from J, leaving 23 bases between. As DNA, the CDR3 is TGTGCCAGCAGTGAAAGCCCCGGACAAGGACGGGCCTATGGCTACACCTTC. Its translation: CASSESPGQGRAYGYTF.

The gene calls are TRBV2 and TRBJ1-1, with 7 bases lining up with TRBD1. The junction had 2 bases not matched to a gene; V was cut back by 2 bases and J by 2 bases. Germline CDR1 is SNHLY and CDR2 is FYNNEI. The CDR3 runs to 14 residues. The CDR3 is CASSETGDNTEAFF. CDR3 sequence (DNA): TGTGCCAGCAGTGAAACAGGGGACAACACTGAAGCTTTCTTT.

The V and J genes are TRBV4-3 and TRBJ2-3, with TRBD2 as a possible D gene (6 bases). Trimming took off 2 bases at V and 4 bases at J, with 16 bases between the two ends. From germline, CDR1 is LGHNA and CDR2 YSLEER. The CDR3 is 16 amino acids. The CDR3 here is CASSQLLWGGADTQYF. CDR3 DNA: TGCGCCAGCAGCCAACTCCTCTGGGGCGGGGCAGATACGCAGTATTTT.

V is TRBV30 and J is TRBJ2-7; 11 bases align to TRBD2. The CDR3 runs to 15 residues. V gave up 2 bases and J gave up 4 bases; unmatched junction bases: 7. Germline V gene sequence: CDR1 GTSNPN, CDR2 SVGIG (reference sequence). The CDR3 region has the DNA TGTGCCTGGAGTCACACTAGCGGGAGCAGTTACGAGCAGTACTTC. Translating gives CAWSHTSGSSYEQYF.